This T cell receptor (beta chain) was obtained from a study of shared clonotypes between healthy human individuals. Study-wide findings and caveats: The sharing of about 5% of naive CD4 clonotypes was seen across a handful of donors.

Clones were sequenced by immunoSEQ multiplex PCR, and TCRdb holds only the in-frame ones, with some missing. This sample has millions of clones, with approximately 95% found just once. Details on this clone: The antigen remains undetermined.

The junction had 2 bases not matched to a gene; V was cut back by 2 bases and J by 6 bases. The CDR3 runs to 15 residues. The germline gives CDR1 MNHEY, CDR2 SVGAGI. Only CD45RO-negative cells positively selected for CCR7 counted as naive CD8 cells, so terminally differentiated effector memory CD45RA+ cells were excluded. Adult donors, all healthy and HIV-negative, had no recent acute infections or vaccinations. The specimen sequenced was naive CD8+ T cells sorted from blood. The clonotype comes from a young man in good health. This chain uses TRBV6-5 with TRBJ2-1; 12 bases match TRBD2. The CDR3 spells CASSYGLAGRNEQFF. The CDR3 DNA is TGTGCCAGCAGTTACGGACTAGCGGGACGCAATGAGCAGTTCTTC.